This T cell receptor beta chain was profiled in a study of beta chain features in type 1 diabetes. Regarding the study as a whole: Since sequencing was performed on cDNA, cells with high TCR expression could be over-represented.

The authors reverse transcribed all of the isolated RNA, so sequencing captured expressed TCRB transcripts. The assay was immunoSEQ multiplex PCR, and TCRdb's table has in-frame clones only and misses some. The sample has about 350,000 clones; about 18% are singletons. The CDR3 totals 16 residues. The V gene's germline CDR1 is LNHNV and CDR2 YYDKDF (reference sequence). V shed 5 bases and J shed 2 bases, with 18 bases lying between them. Concerning this clone itself: What it binds is unknown.

The chain joins TRBV15 to TRBJ1-2; D is perhaps TRBD1 (6 bases). The sequence was obtained from a woman aged 18-29 years in good health. Sequenced input: naive CD4+ T cells from blood. The CDR3: CATSAHGGGANYGYTF. In DNA, the CDR3 is TGTGCCACCAGCGCCCATGGGGGGGGCGCGAACTATGGCTACACCTTC.